Sequencing of this TCR beta chain was carried out in a study of T cell changes during pregnancy in multiple sclerosis. The assay was immunoSEQ multiplex PCR, and TCRdb's table has in-frame clones only and misses some. The sample consists of 90,000 to 120,000 clones, approximately 91% of them appearing once. The CDR3 loop spans 16 amino acids. From germline, CDR1 is MNHEY and CDR2 SMNVEV (reference sequence). Trimming took 5 bases from V and 4 from J; bases not matched to a gene: 5. The chain carries TRBV27 and TRBJ2-3; 14 positions agree with TRBD2. This TCR derives from a female donor with multiple sclerosis, enrolled in a pregnancy study. Material: peripheral blood, obtained after pregnancy. The CDR3 nucleotides read TGTGCCAGCAGTGCCGGACTAGCGGGGGGCCCAGATACGCAGTATTTT. Protein: CASSAGLAGGPDTQYF.